Listed below are T cell receptor beta chains from one sample, sequenced in a study of OX40 agonist ivuxolimab in advanced cancers. Assay: immunoSEQ multiplex PCR; the TCRdb copy retains only in-frame clones and omits some. The sample lists around 72,000 clones; around 80% were seen once. The sample here was CD4+ or CD8+ T cells sorted from blood, taken in a trial of the OX40 agonist ivuxolimab. These receptors all stem from an adult with an advanced solid tumor such as melanoma, head and neck, liver or kidney cancer. Both conserved end residues are part of each CDR3. D genes are given only for firm matches. The size field is filled for only some rows; it gives once, few, many or a size class.

V: TRBV7-8
size: NA
length: 12
D: NA
J: TRBJ1-1
DNA: TGTGCCAGCAGCCCGGAAAGCACTGAAGCTTTCTTT
CDR3: CASSPESTEAFF

V: TRBV7-2
size: NA
length: 13
D: NA
J: TRBJ1-1
DNA: TGTGCCAGCAGCTTAGTGGTGCCCCCGGAAGCTTTCTTT
CDR3: CASSLVVPPEAFF

V: TRBV5-1
size: NA
length: 15
D: TRBD1
J: TRBJ2-1
DNA: TGCGCCAGCAGCTTCGATGGACAGGGGAACAATGAGCAGTTCTTC
CDR3: CASSFDGQGNNEQFF

V: TRBV11-3
size: NA
length: 14
D: NA
J: TRBJ2-2
DNA: TGTGCCAGCAGCTTAGGCGGGGACACCGGGGAGCTGTTTTTT
CDR3: CASSLGGDTGELFF

V: TRBV5-1
size: NA
length: 14
D: NA
J: TRBJ1-1
DNA: TGCGCCAGCAGCTTGACAGCTGGGGGCACTGAAGCTTTCTTT
CDR3: CASSLTAGGTEAFF

V: TRBV19
size: few
length: 13
D: NA
J: TRBJ1-2
DNA: TGTGCCAGTAGTATAAGAGGTCCTTATGGCTACACCTTC
CDR3: CASSIRGPYGYTF

V: TRBV5-6
size: NA
length: 15
D: NA
J: TRBJ1-6
DNA: TGTGCCAGCAGCCCCGGTCCCGGGACCGGAGCACCCCTCCACTTT
CDR3: CASSPGPGTGAPLHF

V: TRBV14
size: few
length: 18
D: NA
J: TRBJ2-5
DNA: TGTGCCAGCAGCCAAGATAAGCGCGGGGGCCGGGGGCAAGAGACCCAGTACTTC
CDR3: CASSQDKRGGRGQETQYF

V: TRBV7-2
size: NA
length: 15
D: TRBD1
J: TRBJ2-5
DNA: TGTGCCAGCAGCTTAGGGACAGGGGGCCGGGAGACCCAGTACTTC
CDR3: CASSLGTGGRETQYF

V: TRBV7-8
size: few
length: 14
D: TRBD2
J: TRBJ2-5
DNA: TGTGCCACCCTAGGGCGGGGGGGCCAAGAGACCCAGTACTTC
CDR3: CATLGRGGQETQYF

V: TRBV5-1
size: once
length: 18
D: TRBD1
J: TRBJ1-2
DNA: TGCGCCAGCAGCTTGGCCCCGGGACAGGGGGCGCCGGGCTATGGCTACACCTTC
CDR3: CASSLAPGQGAPGYGYTF

V: TRBV2
size: NA
length: 11
D: NA
J: TRBJ1-1
DNA: TGTGCCAGCAGATCCGGGGCTGAAGCTTTCTTT
CDR3: CASRSGAEAFF

V: TRBV28
size: few
length: 16
D: NA
J: TRBJ1-2
DNA: TGTGCCAGCAGCCCCATGGAGGGCCAGGCGGACTATGGCTACACCTTC
CDR3: CASSPMEGQADYGYTF

V: TRBV19
size: NA
length: 15
D: NA
J: TRBJ2-3
DNA: TGTGCCAGTAGTATAGATCCGGGGGCTCCAGATACGCAGTATTTT
CDR3: CASSIDPGAPDTQYF

V: TRBV28
size: NA
length: 16
D: NA
J: TRBJ2-1
DNA: TGTGCCAGCAGCTCACCGGGACCGGGCTCTGGGAATGAGCAGTTCTTC
CDR3: CASSSPGPGSGNEQFF

V: TRBV10-3
size: NA
length: 12
D: TRBD1
J: TRBJ2-3
DNA: TGTGCCATATCAGGGGGCTCAGATACGCAGTATTTT
CDR3: CAISGGSDTQYF

V: TRBV6-1
size: NA
length: 13
D: NA
J: TRBJ1-5
DNA: TGTGCCAGCTTCGGGGAATCAGGTCAGCCCCAGCATTTT
CDR3: CASFGESGQPQHF

V: TRBV9
size: NA
length: 15
D: TRBD2
J: TRBJ2-5
DNA: TGTGCCAGCAGCGTAGCTGCGGGGGTTCGAGAGACCCAGTACTTC
CDR3: CASSVAAGVRETQYF

V: TRBV25-1
size: NA
length: 16
D: NA
J: TRBJ2-1
DNA: TGTGCCAGCAGTGACCGAGCGGATAGCTCCTACAATGAGCAGTTCTTC
CDR3: CASSDRADSSYNEQFF

V: TRBV28
size: NA
length: 15
D: NA
J: TRBJ2-7
DNA: TGTGCCAGCAGTTTGGGCCAGGGATATAACTACGAGCAGTACTTC
CDR3: CASSLGQGYNYEQYF

V: TRBV5-1
size: NA
length: 14
D: NA
J: TRBJ1-2
DNA: TGCGCCAGCTTCGGGACCGGAGCTAACTATGGCTACACCTTC
CDR3: CASFGTGANYGYTF

V: TRBV23-1
size: NA
length: 14
D: TRBD1
J: TRBJ1-1
DNA: TGCGCCAGCAGGAGGGGAACAGGGGACACTGAAGCTTTCTTT
CDR3: CASRRGTGDTEAFF

V: TRBV6-5
size: NA
length: 14
D: TRBD2
J: TRBJ2-3
DNA: TGTGCCAGCAAACTAGCGGGGGGTCTTGATACGCAGTATTTT
CDR3: CASKLAGGLDTQYF

V: TRBV7-2
size: NA
length: 14
D: TRBD2
J: TRBJ2-5
DNA: TGTGCCAGCAGCTTAACTAGCGGGTACGAGACCCAGTACTTC
CDR3: CASSLTSGYETQYF

V: TRBV6-1
size: once
length: 14
D: TRBD1
J: TRBJ1-2
DNA: TGTGCCAGCAAGCCGGGACAGGGGGGCTTCGGCTACACCTTC
CDR3: CASKPGQGGFGYTF

V: TRBV19
size: NA
length: 14
D: NA
J: TRBJ1-4
DNA: TGTGCCAGTAGTTATCGGGGGGCCGAAGAAAAACTGTTTTTT
CDR3: CASSYRGAEEKLFF

V: TRBV18
size: NA
length: 13
D: NA
J: TRBJ1-2
DNA: TGTGCCAGCTCAAAAAAACCGGGGGATGGCTACACCTTC
CDR3: CASSKKPGDGYTF

V: TRBV18
size: NA
length: 13
D: NA
J: TRBJ1-2
DNA: TGTGCCAGCTCACCAGGGGGTCACTATGGCTACACCTTC
CDR3: CASSPGGHYGYTF

V: TRBV7-8
size: few
length: 17
D: NA
J: TRBJ1-5
DNA: TGTGCCAGCACCCCCCGGGGATCCGGGTCCCCGGATCAGCCCCAGCATTTT
CDR3: CASTPRGSGSPDQPQHF

V: TRBV19
size: few
length: 12
D: NA
J: TRBJ1-6
DNA: TGTGCCACCGACGGAGATAATTCACCCCTCCACTTT
CDR3: CATDGDNSPLHF

V: TRBV28
size: NA
length: 14
D: TRBD1
J: TRBJ1-2
DNA: TGTGCCAGCAGCTACACAGGGGGCGGCTATGGCTACACCTTC
CDR3: CASSYTGGGYGYTF

V: TRBV28
size: once
length: 16
D: TRBD1
J: TRBJ2-3
DNA: TGTGCCAGCAGTTTATGGACAGGGGGTATTGCAGATACGCAGTATTTT
CDR3: CASSLWTGGIADTQYF

V: TRBV28
size: NA
length: 17
D: NA
J: TRBJ1-4
DNA: TGTGCCAGCAGTTCGCAAGGGCCTTCAAGCCGCGATGAAAAACTGTTTTTT
CDR3: CASSSQGPSSRDEKLFF

V: TRBV28
size: NA
length: 13
D: NA
J: TRBJ1-5
DNA: TGTGCCAGCACCGGACAGTTAAATCAGCCCCAGCATTTT
CDR3: CASTGQLNQPQHF

V: TRBV19
size: NA
length: 19
D: TRBD2
J: TRBJ2-2
DNA: TGTGCCAGTAGTATATCCCTTGCTAGCGGGAGGAGAAACACCGGGGAGCTGTTTTTT
CDR3: CASSISLASGRRNTGELFF

V: TRBV6-1
size: NA
length: 15
D: NA
J: TRBJ2-3
DNA: TGTGCCAGCAGTATCGAGGGGGGCGGCACAGATACGCAGTATTTT
CDR3: CASSIEGGGTDTQYF

V: TRBV7-3
size: NA
length: 17
D: TRBD2
J: TRBJ2-1
DNA: TGTGCCAGCAGCCCCGAACTAGCGATAAGCTCCTACAATGAGCAGTTCTTC
CDR3: CASSPELAISSYNEQFF

V: TRBV7-2
size: once
length: 16
D: NA
J: TRBJ1-6
DNA: TGTGCCAGCAGCTTAAATGTTGCGGGAACTAATTCACCCCTCCACTTT
CDR3: CASSLNVAGTNSPLHF

V: TRBV9
size: NA
length: 12
D: NA
J: TRBJ1-6
DNA: TGTGCCAGCAGCACGGTGGATTCACCCCTCCACTTT
CDR3: CASSTVDSPLHF

V: TRBV2
size: NA
length: 15
D: TRBD1
J: TRBJ1-2
DNA: TGTGCCAGCAGTGGGTCCGTAGGGGGCCTCTATGGCTACACCTTC
CDR3: CASSGSVGGLYGYTF

V: TRBV7-8
size: NA
length: 14
D: NA
J: TRBJ1-4
DNA: TGTGCCAGCAGCTTATTAACAACTAATGAAAAACTGTTTTTT
CDR3: CASSLLTTNEKLFF

V: TRBV27
size: NA
length: 16
D: TRBD2
J: TRBJ2-2
DNA: TGTGCCAGCTTCGCCGGACGGGGGGCGAACACCGGGGAGCTGTTTTTT
CDR3: CASFAGRGANTGELFF

V: TRBV7-8
size: NA
length: 15
D: NA
J: TRBJ1-1
DNA: TGTGCCAGCAGCTTAGAGGGACGTATGAACACTGAAGCTTTCTTT
CDR3: CASSLEGRMNTEAFF

V: TRBV5-6
size: once
length: 16
D: NA
J: TRBJ1-1
DNA: TGTGCCAGCAGCTTGGGAAAGACAGTTCAAGGATCTGAAGCTTTCTTT
CDR3: CASSLGKTVQGSEAFF

V: TRBV9
size: NA
length: 15
D: NA
J: TRBJ2-1
DNA: TGTGCCAGCAGCGCTTCCCCGAACCCCTACAATGAGCAGTTCTTC
CDR3: CASSASPNPYNEQFF

V: TRBV5-4
size: NA
length: 16
D: NA
J: TRBJ2-3
DNA: TGTGCCAGCAGCCATAACCGGGCCTCCGGGACAGATACGCAGTATTTT
CDR3: CASSHNRASGTDTQYF

V: TRBV7-2
size: NA
length: 15
D: NA
J: TRBJ2-4
DNA: TGTGCCAGCAGCGGCCGGACAGTGAACAAAAACATTCAGTACTTC
CDR3: CASSGRTVNKNIQYF

V: TRBV6-6
size: NA
length: 15
D: NA
J: TRBJ1-3
DNA: TGTGCCAGCAGTTACCAGGGGCAAACTGGAAACACCATATATTTT
CDR3: CASSYQGQTGNTIYF

V: TRBV2
size: NA
length: 19
D: NA
J: TRBJ2-1
DNA: TGTGCCAGCAGGGCACAGGGTGAGAGATGGCTAGCGGCGTACAATGAGCAGTTCTTC
CDR3: CASRAQGERWLAAYNEQFF